The next 10 T cell receptor beta chains were all read from a single sample in a study of technical replicates of blood from several donors. The protocol was immunoSEQ multiplex PCR, while the TCRdb copy is restricted to in-frame clones and leaves out a portion. Of under 95,000 clones listed, around 94% were seen once; the top ten hold approximately 0.25%. The sample consisted of T cells isolated from PBMCs. These receptors originate from a human donor in good health.

The chain is built from TRBV11-3 and TRBJ2-1, with 7 bases matching TRBD1. Unmatched junction bases numbered 10, after V lost 1 base and J lost 7 bases. The germline V gene has CDR1 SGHNT and CDR2 YENEEA. This CDR3 has 16 amino acids. The CDR3 here is CASSLGQGPSGNEQFF. The CDR3 DNA reads as TGTGCCAGCAGCTTAGGACAGGGCCCGTCTGGGAATGAGCAGTTCTTC.

J is TRBJ1-1 and V is TRBV7-9; D might be TRBD1 (6 bases). The V gene's germline CDR1 is SEHNR and CDR2 FQNEAQ (reference sequence). The V end lost 5 bases, the J end lost 0 bases, and 13 bases lay between the germline ends. This CDR3 is 15 amino acids long. The CDR3, as DNA: TGTGCCAGCAGCCCGGGGGGGGGCATGAACACTGAAGCTTTCTTT. Translation: CASSPGGGMNTEAFF.

The chain is built from TRBV29-1 and TRBJ1-5, with D possibly matching TRBD1 (6 bases). CDR3 length: 14 residues. Germline V CDR1 and CDR2: SQVTM, ANQGSEA. V was pared by 3 bases and J by 4 bases, with 13 bases between. DNA for the CDR3: TGCAGCGTTGATCAGGACAGCACAAATCAGCCCCAGCATTTT. Protein: CSVDQDSTNQPQHF.

This CDR3 is CSVVTGVNTEAFF. CDR3 nucleotides: TGCAGCGTCGTGACAGGGGTCAACACTGAAGCTTTCTTT. The J gene is TRBJ1-1, the V gene TRBV29-1, with 8 bases aligning to TRBD1. V trimming: 6 bases; J trimming: 2 bases; junction bases outside the gene matches: 5. There are 13 residues in the CDR3. Germline V gives CDR1 SQVTM, CDR2 ANQGSEA.

This chain links TRBV7-2 with TRBJ1-2, with 11 bases matching TRBD1. CDR1 is SGHTA and CDR2 is FQGNSA in the germline V gene. The V gene end was trimmed by 5 bases and the J gene end by 6 bases; junction bases not matched to a gene: 5. This CDR3 has 14 residues. The CDR3 loop reads CASSLDRGRDGYTF. In DNA form, the CDR3 reads TGTGCCAGCAGCCTGGACAGGGGGCGGGATGGCTACACCTTC.

V gene TRBV28 combines with J gene TRBJ2-2; D ambiguous. CDR3 length: 14 amino acids. Germline V gene lookup returns CDR1 MDHEN and CDR2 SYDVKM. The V end was cut by 5 bases, the J end by 6 bases, with 13 bases between. The CDR3 DNA reads TGTGCCAGCAGTCCGCGGTCCGGCGCCGGGGAGCTGTTTTTT. This sequence encodes CASSPRSGAGELFF.

The rearrangement links TRBV2 to TRBJ1-5, with D unresolved. The CDR3 is 12 amino acids. Trimming took off 7 bases at V and 4 bases at J, with 8 bases between the two ends. Germline V CDR1 and CDR2: SNHLY, FYNNEI. CDR3 amino acids: CASKYSNQPQHF. CDR3 bases: TGTGCCAGCAAGTACAGTAATCAGCCCCAGCATTTT.

The chain is built from TRBV19 and TRBJ2-5; tentatively, D is TRBD1 (5 bases). Trimming took off 0 bases at V and 7 bases at J, with 9 bases between the two ends. In germline, CDR1 is LNHDA, CDR2 SQIVND (reference sequence). CDR3 length equals 13 residues. This CDR3 reads CASSIDQGRTQYF. Written as DNA, the CDR3 is TGTGCCAGTAGTATAGATCAGGGCAGGACCCAGTACTTC.

The V and J genes are TRBV5-1 and TRBJ2-1; 9 positions agree with TRBD2. This CDR3 has 15 amino acids. Trimming at V came to 0 bases and at J to 6 bases, leaving 4 bases not matched to a gene. CDR1 is SGHRS, CDR2 YFSETQ, per germline. CDR3 in DNA: TGCGCCAGCAGCTTGGTGGCTAGCGGGGCCAATGAGCAGTTCTTC. Translating it yields CASSLVASGANEQFF.

The chain employs TRBV6-5 and TRBJ1-2, with D hard to call. The CDR3 consists of 15 residues. V was pared by 6 bases and J by 4 bases, with 18 bases between. Germline V gene sequence: CDR1 MNHEY, CDR2 SVGAGI. The CDR3 loop is CASRPGLFPSYGYTF. CDR3 in DNA: TGTGCCAGCAGACCAGGACTCTTTCCATCCTATGGCTACACCTTC.